Listed below are T cell receptor beta chains from one sample, sequenced in a study of blood T cell repertoires in COVID-19. The repertoire was sequenced with immunoSEQ multiplex PCR; TCRdb's copy has only in-frame clones and lacks some. Of around 74,000 clones in the sample, about 90% were seen once. Sequenced sample: peripheral blood. These receptors originate from a man aged 45-65 years with active COVID-19. CDR3s include the opening cysteine and the closing phenylalanine or tryptophan. Each record gives: J gene, V gene, clone size, D gene, CDR3 DNA, CDR3 protein. D genes are given only for firm matches. Clone size is given for some rows only: seen once, a few or many times, or a class if the clone is expanded.

TRBJ1-3 TRBV18 NA TRBD1 TGTGCCAGCTCACCGGACAGGGGAATTGGTGGAAACACCATATATTTT CASSPDRGIGGNTIYF
TRBJ2-7 TRBV21-1 NA NA TGTGCCAGCGGCCTGGAGGGGTCCTACGAGCAGTACTTC CASGLEGSYEQYF
TRBJ2-1 TRBV19 NA TRBD1 TGTGCCAGTAGTATGGTGGACAGGGTCAATGAGCAGTTCTTC CASSMVDRVNEQFF
TRBJ1-4 TRBV28 few NA TGTGCCAGCAGTTTCCCCGAAAGAGGAAAACTGTTTTTT CASSFPERGKLFF
TRBJ2-3 TRBV19 NA NA TGTGCCAGTAGTAAGGAGTGGGATACGCAGTATTTT CASSKEWDTQYF
TRBJ2-4 TRBV3-1/TRBV3-2 NA TRBD2 TGTGCCAGCAGCCCCTTGGGGGGGCTAGCGGGGGGCCTCAGGGACATTCAGTACTTC CASSPLGGLAGGLRDIQYF
TRBJ1-5 TRBV19 NA TRBD1 TGTGCCAGTATGACAGGGGCGATGCAGCCCCAGCATTTT CASMTGAMQPQHF
TRBJ2-2 TRBV2 NA TRBD1 TGTGCCAGCAGTGAACAGGGGGCGTTCACCGGGGAGCTGTTTTTT CASSEQGAFTGELFF
TRBJ1-6 TRBV9 NA TRBD1 TGTGCCAGCAGCGTAGATCACAGAGGGGGCGATAATTCACCCCTCCACTTT CASSVDHRGGDNSPLHF
TRBJ1-1 TRBV2 NA NA TGTGCCAGCAGTGCGGACACCCGGTGGGGTATGAACACTGAAGCTTTCTTT CASSADTRWGMNTEAFF
TRBJ1-2 TRBV5-1 NA NA TGCGCCAGCAGCTTAGGAACACGCGGACTAAGGGTCTATGGCTACACCTTC CASSLGTRGLRVYGYTF
TRBJ1-6 TRBV6-5 NA TRBD1 TGTGCCAGCACTTCAGGGGGGTCGTATTCACCCCTCCACTTT CASTSGGSYSPLHF
TRBJ2-1 TRBV10-3 NA TRBD2 TGTGCCATCAGTGCGGGGGGGCCGTACAATGAGCAGTTCTTC CAISAGGPYNEQFF
TRBJ1-2 TRBV2 NA TRBD1 TGTGCCAGCAGCGCACAGGGGACTAACTATGGCTACACCTTC CASSAQGTNYGYTF
TRBJ2-5 TRBV28 NA TRBD2 TGTGCCAGCAGTCCTCCTCGGGGGGAACAAGAGACCCAGTACTTC CASSPPRGEQETQYF
TRBJ2-2 TRBV5-1 NA NA TGCGCCAGCAGCTCCGCGCGGGGTACCGGGGAGCTGTTTTTT CASSSARGTGELFF
TRBJ1-4 TRBV7-9 few NA TGTGCCAGCCGCGCGGGGCTCGTTAATGAAAAACTGTTTTTT CASRAGLVNEKLFF
TRBJ2-1 TRBV6-5 NA TRBD2 TGTGCCAGCAGTTACTCTCAAGCGGGAGTCTACAATGAGCAGTTCTTC CASSYSQAGVYNEQFF
TRBJ1-5 TRBV2 NA NA TGTGCCAGCACAGGGACAACAAATCGGGCCAATCAGCCCCAGCATTTT CASTGTTNRANQPQHF
TRBJ1-2 TRBV27 NA TRBD1 TGTGCCAGCAGTTTATCGTCCACGGCAGGGGGGAGCTATGGCTACACCTTC CASSLSSTAGGSYGYTF
TRBJ2-1 TRBV28 few TRBD2 TGTGCCAGCAAGCTAGCGGGAAGCGGGGGGTACAATGAGCAGTTCTTC CASKLAGSGGYNEQFF
TRBJ2-5 TRBV14 NA TRBD2 TGTGCCAGCAGCCCGAAGACAGCGGGACTAGCGGGGTTTGAGACCCAGTACTTC CASSPKTAGLAGFETQYF
TRBJ2-3 TRBV18 NA TRBD1 TGTGCCAGCTCACCATCAGTTCTTCGGACAGGGGGTCAAGATACGCAGTATTTT CASSPSVLRTGGQDTQYF
TRBJ1-2 TRBV5-4 NA TRBD1 TGTGCCAGCAGCTTGGGGGTCCAGGGGGAGGGCTACACCTTC CASSLGVQGEGYTF
TRBJ2-2 TRBV6-5 NA TRBD2 TGTGCCAGCGGGGGGGTACTCCCCGGGGAGCTGTTTTTT CASGGVLPGELFF
TRBJ1-1 TRBV10-3 NA TRBD1 TGTGCCATCAGTCCCGGACAGGTCGAAGCTTTCTTT CAISPGQVEAFF
TRBJ2-2 TRBV9 NA TRBD2 TGTGCCAGCACCCCGGGACTAGCGGGGCCCGGGGAGCTGTTTTTT CASTPGLAGPGELFF
TRBJ2-5 TRBV28 NA NA TGTGCCAGCAGTTTGGCCCTGACAGGTCAAGAGACCCAGTACTTC CASSLALTGQETQYF
TRBJ1-2 TRBV28 NA NA TGTGCCAGCTCTACAGGACGCGGGGAGGAGCATGGCTACACCTTC CASSTGRGEEHGYTF
TRBJ2-7 TRBV23-1 NA NA TGCGCCAGCAGTCCGTCTGTAGACGAGCAGTACTTC CASSPSVDEQYF
TRBJ2-3 TRBV30 NA TRBD2 TGTGCCTGGAGACTAGCGGGGGGGACAGATACGCAGTATTTT CAWRLAGGTDTQYF
TRBJ2-7 TRBV5-5 NA TRBD1 TGTGCCAGCAGCTGGAGGACAGGGGGCTCTTACGAGCAGTACTTC CASSWRTGGSYEQYF
TRBJ2-1 TRBV15 NA NA TGTGCCACCGAGGAGGGCTTAGCGGACAATGAGCAGTTCTTC CATEEGLADNEQFF
TRBJ1-5 TRBV27 medium-sized NA TGTGCCAGCAGTTTAAGCAGCAATCAGCCCCAGCATTTT CASSLSSNQPQHF
TRBJ2-3 TRBV25-1 NA NA TGTGCCAGCAGTGAAACCAGGGATACGCAGTATTTT CASSETRDTQYF
TRBJ2-7 TRBV29-1 NA TRBD2 TGCAGCGTGGGGGGACTAGCGGGATTAATCTCCTACGAGCAGTACTTC CSVGGLAGLISYEQYF
TRBJ1-5 TRBV19 few TRBD1 TGTGCCAGTAGTATAGCGCAGGGGGCGCGCAATCAGCCCCAGCATTTT CASSIAQGARNQPQHF
TRBJ2-7 TRBV4-3 NA NA TGCGCCAGCAGCCAAGGGACTCGCGGGGAGTCCTACGAGCAGTACTTC CASSQGTRGESYEQYF
TRBJ2-5 TRBV18 NA NA TGTGCCAGCTCACCACCGGCCGGACTGGAGACCCAGTACTTC CASSPPAGLETQYF
TRBJ2-1 TRBV11-2 NA TRBD2 TGTGCCAGCAGCTTAGCCACCGTAGGACTAGCGGCTTACAATGAGCAGTTCTTC CASSLATVGLAAYNEQFF
TRBJ2-2 TRBV7-2 NA TRBD1 TGTGCCAGCAGCTTAAGACAGGGAAAAACTGGCGGGGAGCTGTTTTTT CASSLRQGKTGGELFF
TRBJ2-1 TRBV2 NA NA TGTGCCAGCAGGGGGGACTCTTACTCCTACAATGAGCAGTTCTTC CASRGDSYSYNEQFF
TRBJ2-5 TRBV11-3 NA NA TGTGCCAGCAGGGGGGCCCAAGAGACCCAGTACTTC CASRGAQETQYF
TRBJ1-6 TRBV19 NA NA TGTGCCAGTAGTATAGGGTTCGGAGTTTCCGCCCTCCACTTT CASSIGFGVSALHF
TRBJ1-6 TRBV7-2 NA NA TGTGCCAGCAGCTCAAGGGGTGAATTTTCACCCCTCCACTTT CASSSRGEFSPLHF
TRBJ2-1 TRBV5-6 NA TRBD2 TGTGCCAGCAGCTTGCTAGCGGGGGGTTTGGGTGAGCAGTTCTTC CASSLLAGGLGEQFF
TRBJ2-1 TRBV29-1 NA TRBD2 TGCAGCGTTGAAGATAGGGGTCTAGCGGGGTGGTACAATGAGCAGTTCTTC CSVEDRGLAGWYNEQFF
TRBJ2-3 TRBV6-2/TRBV6-3 NA TRBD1 TGTGCCAGCAGTAACAGGGGGCGTGGGAATCCAGATACGCAGTATTTT CASSNRGRGNPDTQYF
TRBJ2-7 TRBV7-3 NA NA TGTGCCAGCAGCTTAGACTCGGCGGCGTTTTCCGAGCAGTACTTC CASSLDSAAFSEQYF
TRBJ2-2 TRBV5-5 few NA TGTGCCAGCAGCTTCGGTCCCGGGGAGCTGTTTTTT CASSFGPGELFF
TRBJ2-3 TRBV7-2 NA NA TGTGCCAGCAACCCGGGGGGCCGTATAGATACGCAGTATTTT CASNPGGRIDTQYF
TRBJ1-6 TRBV19 few NA TGTGCCAGTAGTATAGTTGGACAGAGAAATTCACCCCTCCACTTT CASSIVGQRNSPLHF
TRBJ1-4 TRBV18 NA TRBD1 TGTGCCAGCTCACCGCGGCAGGGGGCGACTAATGAAAAACTGTTTTTT CASSPRQGATNEKLFF
TRBJ2-2 TRBV30 once TRBD1 TGTGCCTGGAGTGGCGACAGGGTAACCGGGGAGCTGTTTTTT CAWSGDRVTGELFF
TRBJ2-7 TRBV20-1 NA NA TGCAGTGCTTCTAGAGACTACGAGCAGTACTTC CSASRDYEQYF
TRBJ2-7 TRBV11-2 NA TRBD1 TGTGCCAGCAGCCACCGACAGGGGGCTTACGAGCAGTACTTC CASSHRQGAYEQYF
TRBJ1-6 TRBV19 NA NA TGTGCCAGCCACGACAGGACCTATAAACGTGGTTCACCCCTCCACTTT CASHDRTYKRGSPLHF
TRBJ2-5 TRBV6-6 NA NA TGTGCCAGCAGTTACAGGAGGGGCGGGGAGACCCAGTACTTC CASSYRRGGETQYF